The 28 T cell receptor beta chains below come from one sample, sequenced in a study of T-cell reconstitution after alpha-beta-depleted transplantation in children. Preparation of the TCRbeta library involved a method that used unique molecular identifiers. One entry per CDR3 protein results from TCRdb running MiXCR on the PCR reads. This table has approximately 510,000 distinct CDR3 sequences, around 16% appearing once. This specimen consisted of PBMCs from the stem cell graft donor, obtained from the stem cell graft. The origin of the receptors is a human donor who donated a stem cell graft to a child with acute lymphoblastic leukemia.

This chain connects TRBV12-3 or TRBV12-4 to TRBJ2-2; D gene ambiguous. CDR3 size: 15 residues. V lost 4 bases and J lost 2, with 11 bases in between. CDR3 amino acids: CASSSFDTNTGELFF. The CDR3 nucleotides are TGTGCCAGCAGTTCCTTCGACACCAACACCGGGGAGCTGTTTTTT.

The chain recombines TRBV30 with TRBJ1-2; a weak D match, TRBD1 (5 bases). Germline lookup yields CDR1 GTSNPN and CDR2 SVGIG (reference sequence). This CDR3 is 14 amino acids long. Trimming pared 0 bases from V and 7 bases from J, leaving 15 bases between. CDR3: CAWSVRWARGGYTF. The CDR3 region has the DNA TGTGCCTGGAGTGTCCGGTGGGCAAGGGGTGGCTACACCTTC.

The chain employs TRBV27 and TRBJ1-5, with no clear D. Germline V lookup: CDR1 MNHEY, CDR2 SMNVEV (reference sequence). Trimming removed 2 bases at V and 9 bases at J, with 8 bases between. The CDR3 is 12 residues long. The CDR3 spells CASSLPGRPQHF. For the CDR3, the DNA is TGTGCCAGCAGTTTACCAGGAAGGCCCCAGCATTTT.

The sample holds many counts of this clonotype. The chain joins TRBV7-3 to TRBJ2-2; 7 nucleotides line up with TRBD1. The trim removed 5 bases at V and 5 bases at J, leaving 5 bases unmatched. Germline V lookup: CDR1 SGHTA, CDR2 FQGTGA. The CDR3 is 14 amino acids. This CDR3 reads CASSTQGWTGELFF. As DNA, the CDR3 is TGTGCCAGCAGCACACAGGGGTGGACCGGGGAGCTGTTTTTT.

The chain couples TRBV15 to TRBJ2-2; D is possibly TRBD1 or TRBD2 (6 bases each). Germline loops: CDR1 LNHNV, CDR2 YYDKDF (reference sequence). CDR3 length: 17 residues. V was trimmed by 1 base and J by 3 bases, leaving 15 bases between them. CDR3 residues: CATSRAGGGPDTGELFF. As DNA, the CDR3 is TGTGCCACCAGCAGAGCCGGGGGCGGCCCCGACACCGGGGAGCTGTTTTTT.

This clonotype was detected many times. The chain has TRBV12-3 or TRBV12-4 and TRBJ2-3; possibly TRBD1 for D (5 bases). The CDR3 is made up of 12 amino acids. V dropped 2 bases and J dropped 5 bases, with 5 bases sitting between them. CDR3 bases: TGTGCCAGCAGTTTAAGGGGAGATACGCAGTATTTT. It specifies CASSLRGDTQYF.

The V gene is TRBV5-1, the J gene TRBJ1-4, with D possibly TRBD1 on 5 matching bases. V shed 3 bases and J shed 5 bases, with 14 bases lying between them. The CDR3 totals 15 residues. In germline, CDR1 is SGHRS, CDR2 YFSETQ. This CDR3 reads CASSSDSLGNEKLFF. The CDR3 nucleotides are TGCGCCAGCAGCTCTGACAGTCTCGGGAATGAAAAACTGTTTTTT.

The rearrangement uses TRBV5-1 and TRBJ2-2; 9 nucleotides align to TRBD1. CDR3 length: 16 residues. The V and J ends lost 0 bases and 6 bases, in that order; junction bases with no gene match: 6. In germline, CDR1 is SGHRS, CDR2 YFSETQ. CDR3 residues: CASSLGTGVEAGELFF. CDR3 coding DNA: TGCGCCAGCAGCTTGGGGACAGGGGTAGAAGCCGGGGAGCTGTTTTTT.

This clonotype was counted ten times or more. This chain uses TRBV29-1 with TRBJ1-2; D uncertain. The CDR3 extends over 11 amino acids. Germline CDR1 and CDR2: SQVTM and ANQGSEA. The V and J ends lost 6 bases and 8 bases respectively, with 13 bases between them. The CDR3 loop reads CSVGGVWGYTF. CDR3 sequence (DNA): TGCAGCGTCGGCGGGGTCTGGGGCTACACCTTC.

This clonotype has only a few counts. The chain joins TRBV29-1 to TRBJ2-2; D gene unclear. V was pared by 7 bases and J by 4 bases, with 10 bases between. The CDR3 runs to 12 residues. Per germline, CDR1 SQVTM and CDR2 ANQGSEA. This chain's CDR3 is CSGTVGTGELFF. The CDR3 nucleotides read TGCAGCGGGACCGTAGGCACCGGGGAGCTGTTTTTT.

V usage is TRBV12-3 or TRBV12-4 and J usage is TRBJ2-1; D is undetermined. V lost 0 bases, J lost 9 bases, and 12 bases lay in between. CDR3 size: 14 residues. The CDR3 bases are TGTGCCAGCAGTTTAGCGCAATTGAGTGGTGAGCAGTTCTTC. It specifies CASSLAQLSGEQFF.

This clonotype was detected a few times. A junction boundary mismatches the germline segment, possibly from a read error. The rearrangement uses TRBV6-6 and TRBJ1-1, with D unresolved. Germline V gene sequence: CDR1 MNHNY, CDR2 SVGAGI (reference sequence). CDR3 length equals 12 residues. CDR3 sequence reads: CASSYSRQPYVF. In nucleotides, the CDR3 is TGTGCCAGCAGTTACTCGCGGCAGCCGTATGTTTTT.

The chain is built from TRBV4-1 and TRBJ2-1, with 7 bases that match TRBD1. V lost 4 bases to trimming and J lost 6 bases; unmatched junction nucleotides: 18. Germline V lookup: CDR1 MGHRA, CDR2 YSYEKL. This CDR3 has 18 residues. The CDR3 DNA is TGCGCCAGCAGCCTCTTGGGATCGGACAGGCTAAGGGCCAATGAGCAGTTCTTC. Translation gives CASSLLGSDRLRANEQFF.

This chain links TRBV12-3 or TRBV12-4 with TRBJ2-3, with TRBD2 matching over 7 bases. The CDR3 is 13 amino acids. The J segment lost 1 base and the V segment lost 6 bases, leaving 1 base of the junction unmatched. The DNA of the CDR3 is TGTGCCAGCAGACTAGCGCGCACAGATACGCAGTATTTT. Its translation: CASRLARTDTQYF.

This chain connects TRBV11-2 to TRBJ1-1; TRBD1 might be the D (5 bases). The V gene's germline CDR1 is SGHAT and CDR2 FQNNGV. Trimming removed 0 bases at V and 4 bases at J, with 12 bases between. CDR3 length: 15 amino acids. The CDR3 here is CASSLDWGRGTEAFF. DNA for the CDR3: TGTGCCAGCAGCTTAGATTGGGGACGGGGCACTGAAGCTTTCTTT.

The gene calls are TRBV2 and TRBJ2-3; 8 positions match TRBD1. Germline V CDR1 and CDR2: SNHLY, FYNNEI. The CDR3 consists of 15 residues. With 2 bases clipped from V and 6 bases from J, the junction kept 7 bases outside the gene matches. The CDR3 region is CASSEWSGGSDTQYF. The CDR3 DNA reads TGTGCCAGCAGTGAATGGTCAGGGGGCAGTGATACGCAGTATTTT. Full variable domain (outside the CDR3, taken from reference TRBV2 and TRBJ2-3): EPEVTQTPSHQVTQMGQEVILRCVPISNHLYFYWYRQILGQKVEFLVSFYNNEISEKSEIFDDQFSVERPDGSNFTLKIRSTKLEDSAMYFCASSEWSGGSDTQYFGPGTRLTVL.

The CDR3 reads CSARAGQTYGYTF. CDR3 DNA sequence: TGCAGTGCTAGAGCCGGACAAACTTATGGCTACACCTTC. The chain employs TRBV20-1 and TRBJ1-2; D perhaps matches TRBD1 (5 bases). Germline loops: CDR1 DFQATT, CDR2 SNEGSKA (reference sequence). V lost 1 base to trimming and J lost 5 bases, with 11 bases between them. The CDR3 loop spans 13 amino acids.

This clonotype was picked up a small number of times. The V gene is TRBV5-1, the J gene TRBJ1-4, with D possibly TRBD1 on 5 matching bases. The CDR3 runs 15 residues. V was shortened by 7 bases and J by 3 bases, with 16 bases between the two germline ends. Germline V CDR1 and CDR2: SGHRS, YFSETQ. The CDR3 here is CASGSRGGANEKLFF. The CDR3 DNA reads as TGCGCCAGCGGCAGTCGGGGGGGAGCTAATGAAAAACTGTTTTTT.

The rearrangement uses TRBV27 and TRBJ2-7; D is unresolved. The CDR3 has 16 amino acids. Trimming took 0 bases from V and 0 from J, leaving 12 bases between them. Germline assignment: CDR1 MNHEY and CDR2 SMNVEV (reference sequence). CDR3 region: CASSLSGLRSSYEQYF. In DNA, the CDR3 is TGTGCCAGCAGTTTATCCGGCCTTAGGAGCTCCTACGAGCAGTACTTC.

The genes are TRBV6-1 and TRBJ1-5; D gene ambiguous. This CDR3 contains 14 residues. Germline assignment: CDR1 MNHNS and CDR2 SASEGT. The ends were cut back, 4 bases at V and 0 bases at J, with 7 bases in the middle. CDR3 amino acids: CASSVKYSNQPQHF. DNA for the CDR3: TGTGCCAGCAGTGTTAAATATAGCAATCAGCCCCAGCATTTT.

This chain links TRBV9 with TRBJ2-2; D not resolved. CDR1 is SGDLS and CDR2 is YYNGEE in the germline V gene. V was clipped by 0 bases and J by 0 bases, with 9 bases between them. The CDR3 runs to 16 residues. As DNA, the CDR3 is TGTGCCAGCAGCGTAGTGCTGAGTACGAACACCGGGGAGCTGTTTTTT. It encodes CASSVVLSTNTGELFF.

The chain uses TRBV6-5 and TRBJ2-5, with 7 bases that match TRBD1. In germline, CDR1 is MNHEY, CDR2 SVGAGI. This CDR3 region has 14 residues. V dropped 0 bases and J dropped 2; count of bases not matched to a gene: 0. CDR3 sequence: CASSYSDRQETQYF. CDR3 in DNA: TGTGCCAGCAGTTACTCGGACAGGCAAGAGACCCAGTACTTC.

The DNA for the CDR3 is TGTGCCATCAGTGGCGGCACCAGCACAGATACGCAGTATTTT. It specifies CAISGGTSTDTQYF. The rearrangement links TRBV10-3 to TRBJ2-3; unclear D gene. With 4 bases removed from V and 0 bases from J, the gap between germline ends came to 8 bases. CDR1 ENHRY and CDR2 SYGVKD come from the germline V gene. The CDR3 consists of 14 residues.

This clonotype came up a few times. The chain combines TRBV24-1 with TRBJ1-4, with D perhaps TRBD1 (5 bases). The germline V gene has CDR1 KGHDR and CDR2 SFDVKD. Trimming left V 2 bases short and J 4 bases short, with 16 bases between. CDR3 size: 17 residues. CDR3 in amino acids: CATSDSNPGHLNEKLFF. The CDR3 nucleotides read TGTGCCACCAGTGATTCGAACCCAGGACATCTTAATGAAAAACTGTTTTTT.

The chain joins TRBV20-1 to TRBJ2-1, with D possibly matching TRBD2 (6 bases). Trimming cost V 3 bases and J 7 bases, with 10 bases left between them. Germline V lookup: CDR1 DFQATT, CDR2 SNEGSKA (reference sequence). The CDR3 is 12 residues long. The CDR3 spells CSASSGGNEQFF. CDR3 DNA sequence: TGCAGTGCTAGTAGCGGAGGGAATGAGCAGTTCTTC.

This clonotype appeared a few times. The rearrangement uses TRBV7-8 and TRBJ2-1; 10 bases line up with TRBD1. With 8 bases clipped from V and 0 bases from J, the junction kept 19 bases outside the gene matches. Germline V CDR1 and CDR2: SGHVS, FQNEAQ. The CDR3 is 20 residues long. The CDR3, as DNA: TGTGCCAGCGGCGTGTCGGACAGGGGGGACCTGGGGGCCTCCTACAATGAGCAGTTCTTC. It translates to CASGVSDRGDLGASYNEQFF.

The V gene is TRBV5-1, the J gene TRBJ2-3, with 12 positions matching TRBD2. V was clipped by 5 bases and J by 3 bases; unmatched bases: 1. CDR1 SGHRS and CDR2 YFSETQ come from the germline V gene. This CDR3 has 14 residues. CDR3 nucleotide sequence: TGCGCCAGCAGAGGGACTAGCGGGACAGATACGCAGTATTTT. Encoded protein: CASRGTSGTDTQYF.

The V gene is TRBV6-5, the J gene TRBJ1-5; D possibly corresponds to TRBD1 (6 bases). Trimming pared 4 bases from V and 4 bases from J, leaving 17 bases between. This CDR3 region has 16 residues. Germline V CDR1 and CDR2: MNHEY, SVGAGI. CDR3 amino acids: CASSWGAPSPNQPQHF. CDR3 coding DNA: TGTGCCAGCAGTTGGGGGGCCCCTAGCCCGAATCAGCCCCAGCATTTT.